This T cell receptor (beta chain) was profiled in a study of TIL therapy for anti-PD-1-resistant metastatic lung cancer. Study-level information: Patients had a median age of almost 55 years (range about 35-85).

The libraries were made with immunoSEQ v3. Sequencing depth was 1.5 million to 2 million read pairs for survey level, roughly 4.5-6 million for deep. Sequencing was performed with immunoSEQ multiplex PCR; in TCRdb, only in-frame clones are kept and a portion is missing. The sample has about 100,000 clones, less than 70% seen once; the top ten hold roughly 11%. CDR1 is MDHEN, CDR2 SYDVKM, per germline. V dropped 7 bases and J dropped 1 base, with 13 bases sitting between them. The CDR3 spans 14 residues. The time point: pre-treatment sample, taken before nivolumab and TIL therapy. Most excised metastases sampled were pleural nodules or supraclavicular lymph nodes. Patients then received nivolumab; progressors got lymphodepletion, TIL and IL-2.

The sequences come from tumor tissue, collected at baseline. The sequence was collected from a person aged 25-85 years with non-small cell lung cancer. The rearrangement links TRBV28 to TRBJ1-1; no definite D call. The CDR3 region is CASNEAGGNTEAFF. In DNA, the CDR3 is TGTGCCAGCAACGAGGCCGGAGGGAACACTGAAGCTTTCTTT.